Below, one TCR beta chain is given with its context. The data are from a study of shared clonotypes between healthy human individuals. Donors included only healthy HIV-negative adults lacking recent acute infections or vaccinations. Within Nashville, Tennessee resided all donors, each a Caucasian adult. Ten immunoSEQ deep assay plates were used to sequence the DNA of unsorted PBMCs. The table came from immunoSEQ multiplex PCR; TCRdb's copy has only in-frame clones and leaves some out. The sample consists of 550,000 to 600,000 clones, just over 75% of them appearing once. This TCR was recovered from a woman in her thirties or forties in good health. Some clones in this sample may be carry-over from other donors' samples. Specimen: PBMCs.

The CDR3 coding sequence is TGCGCCAGCAGCCAAGAGCACCGAAATGAAAAACTGTTTTTT. Protein: CASSQEHRNEKLFF. V and J are TRBV4-1 and TRBJ1-4; the D is unclear. The CDR3 runs 14 residues. The germline CDR1 and CDR2 sequences are MGHRA and YSYEKL. V lost 0 bases and J 5 bases, leaving 7 bases between the germline ends.